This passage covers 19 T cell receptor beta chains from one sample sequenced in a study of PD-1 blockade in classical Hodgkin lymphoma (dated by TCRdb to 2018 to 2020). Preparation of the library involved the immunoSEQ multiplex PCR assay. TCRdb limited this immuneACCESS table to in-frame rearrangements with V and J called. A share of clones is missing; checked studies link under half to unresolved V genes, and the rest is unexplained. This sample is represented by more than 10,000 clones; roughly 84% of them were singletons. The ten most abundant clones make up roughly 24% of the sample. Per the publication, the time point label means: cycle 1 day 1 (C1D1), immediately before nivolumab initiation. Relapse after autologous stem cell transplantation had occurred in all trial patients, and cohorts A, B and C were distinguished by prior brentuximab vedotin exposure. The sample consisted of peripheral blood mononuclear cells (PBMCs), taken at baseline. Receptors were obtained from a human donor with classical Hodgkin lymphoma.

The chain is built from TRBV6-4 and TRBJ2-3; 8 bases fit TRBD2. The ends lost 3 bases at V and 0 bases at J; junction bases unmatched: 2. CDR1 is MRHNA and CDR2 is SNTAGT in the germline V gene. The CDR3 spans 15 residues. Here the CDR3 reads CASSERGGSTDTQYF. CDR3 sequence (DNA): TGTGCCAGCAGTGAACGGGGGGGGAGCACAGATACGCAGTATTTT.

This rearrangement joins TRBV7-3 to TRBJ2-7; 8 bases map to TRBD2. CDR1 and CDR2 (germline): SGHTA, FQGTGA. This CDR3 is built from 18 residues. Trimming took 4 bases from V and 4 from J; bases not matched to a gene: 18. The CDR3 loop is CASSSPASASGLLYEQYF. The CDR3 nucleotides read TGTGCCAGCAGCTCACCCGCTTCGGCTAGCGGGTTATTGTACGAGCAGTACTTC.

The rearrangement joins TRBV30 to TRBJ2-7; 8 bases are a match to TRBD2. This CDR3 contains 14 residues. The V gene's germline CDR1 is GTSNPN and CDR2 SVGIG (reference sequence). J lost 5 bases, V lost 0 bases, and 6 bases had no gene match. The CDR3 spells CAWSVGGRRNEQYF. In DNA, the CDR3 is TGTGCCTGGAGTGTAGGCGGGAGGAGAAACGAGCAGTACTTC.

The CDR3 DNA reads TGTGCCAGCAGCCCTAACACAGATACGCAGTATTTT. This translates into CASSPNTDTQYF. V gene TRBV5-6 combines with J gene TRBJ2-3; no firm D call. The V end was cut by 4 bases, the J end by 2 bases, with 5 bases between. Germline CDR1 and CDR2: SGHDT and YYEEEE. The CDR3 extends over 12 amino acids.

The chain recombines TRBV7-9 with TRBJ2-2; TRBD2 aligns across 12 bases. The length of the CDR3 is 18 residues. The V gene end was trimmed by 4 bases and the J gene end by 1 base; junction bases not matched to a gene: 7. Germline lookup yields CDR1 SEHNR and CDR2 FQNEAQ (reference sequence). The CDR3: CASSSPPSGRGNTGELFF. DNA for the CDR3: TGTGCCAGCAGCTCACCCCCTAGCGGGAGGGGGAACACCGGGGAGCTGTTTTTT.

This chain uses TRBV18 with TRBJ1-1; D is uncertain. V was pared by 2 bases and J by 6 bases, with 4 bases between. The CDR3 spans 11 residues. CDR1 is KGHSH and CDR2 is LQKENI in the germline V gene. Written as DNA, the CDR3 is TGTGCCAGCTCACCAGGGGCTGAAGCTTTCTTT. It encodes CASSPGAEAFF.

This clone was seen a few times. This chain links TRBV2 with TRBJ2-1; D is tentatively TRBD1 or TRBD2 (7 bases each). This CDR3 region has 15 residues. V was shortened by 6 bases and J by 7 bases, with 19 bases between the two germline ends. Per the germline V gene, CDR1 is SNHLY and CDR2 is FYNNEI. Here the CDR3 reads CASSPRGGSGNEQFF. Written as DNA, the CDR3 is TGTGCCAGCAGCCCCAGGGGGGGGTCGGGGAATGAGCAGTTCTTC.

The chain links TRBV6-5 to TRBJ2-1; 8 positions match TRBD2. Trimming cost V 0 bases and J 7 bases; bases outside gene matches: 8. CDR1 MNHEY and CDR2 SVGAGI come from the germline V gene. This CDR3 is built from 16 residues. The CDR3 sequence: CASSYSAGGARNEQFF. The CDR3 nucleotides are TGTGCCAGCAGTTACTCCGCCGGGGGGGCGAGGAATGAGCAGTTCTTC.

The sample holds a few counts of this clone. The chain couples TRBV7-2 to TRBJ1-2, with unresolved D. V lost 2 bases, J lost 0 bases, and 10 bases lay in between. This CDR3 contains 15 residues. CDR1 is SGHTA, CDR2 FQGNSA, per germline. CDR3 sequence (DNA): TGTGCCAGCAGCTTAACTGCAGGATCTAACTATGGCTACACCTTC. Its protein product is CASSLTAGSNYGYTF.

CDR3 DNA: TGTGCCTGGTCTAGCGGGAGTCGAGAGACCCAGTACTTC. It codes for CAWSSGSRETQYF. V and J are TRBV30 and TRBJ2-5; 10 bases line up with TRBD2. From germline, CDR1 is GTSNPN and CDR2 SVGIG (reference sequence). The CDR3 length is 13 residues. The J segment lost 4 bases and the V segment lost 5 bases, leaving 4 bases of the junction unmatched.

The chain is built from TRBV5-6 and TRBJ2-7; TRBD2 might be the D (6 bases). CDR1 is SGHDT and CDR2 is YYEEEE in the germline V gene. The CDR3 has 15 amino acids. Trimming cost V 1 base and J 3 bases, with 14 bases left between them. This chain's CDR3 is CASSLIAGNHYEQYF. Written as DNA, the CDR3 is TGTGCCAGCAGCTTGATTGCGGGAAACCACTACGAGCAGTACTTC.

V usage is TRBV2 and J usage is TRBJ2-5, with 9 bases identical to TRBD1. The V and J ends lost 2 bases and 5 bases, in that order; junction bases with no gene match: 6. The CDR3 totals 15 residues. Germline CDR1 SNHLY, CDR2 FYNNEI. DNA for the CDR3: TGTGCCAGCAGTGAAAGGGGACAGGGTGGGGAGACCCAGTACTTC. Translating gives CASSERGQGGETQYF. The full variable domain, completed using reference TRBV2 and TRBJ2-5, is EPEVTQTPSHQVTQMGQEVILRCVPISNHLYFYWYRQILGQKVEFLVSFYNNEISEKSEIFDDQFSVERPDGSNFTLKIRSTKLEDSAMYFCASSERGQGGETQYFGPGTRLLVL.

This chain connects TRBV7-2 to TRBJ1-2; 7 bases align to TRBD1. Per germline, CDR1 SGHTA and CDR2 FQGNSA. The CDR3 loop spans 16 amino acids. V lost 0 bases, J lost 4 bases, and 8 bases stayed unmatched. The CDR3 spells CASSLAWGQLIYGYTF. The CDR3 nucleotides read TGTGCCAGCAGCTTAGCGTGGGGACAGCTAATCTATGGCTACACCTTC.

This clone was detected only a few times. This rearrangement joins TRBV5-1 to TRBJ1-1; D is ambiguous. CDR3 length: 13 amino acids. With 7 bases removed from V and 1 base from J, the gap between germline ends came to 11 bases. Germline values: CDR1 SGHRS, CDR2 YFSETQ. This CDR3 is CASYQQENTEAFF. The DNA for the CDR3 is TGCGCCAGCTACCAGCAGGAGAACACTGAAGCTTTCTTT.

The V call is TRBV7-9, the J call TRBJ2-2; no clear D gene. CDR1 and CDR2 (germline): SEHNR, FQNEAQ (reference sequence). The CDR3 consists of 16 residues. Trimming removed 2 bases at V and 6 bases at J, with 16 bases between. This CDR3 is CASSLSPGYQAGELFF. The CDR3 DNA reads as TGTGCCAGCAGCTTATCCCCTGGATATCAGGCCGGGGAGCTGTTTTTT.

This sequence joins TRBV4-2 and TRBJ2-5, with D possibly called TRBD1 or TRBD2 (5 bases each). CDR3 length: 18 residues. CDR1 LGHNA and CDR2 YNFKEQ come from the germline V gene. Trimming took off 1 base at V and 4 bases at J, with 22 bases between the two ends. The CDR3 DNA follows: TGTGCCAGCAGCCAAGGGGGTGGCAGGGAGTTTCTTCGAGAGACCCAGTACTTC. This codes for CASSQGGGREFLRETQYF.

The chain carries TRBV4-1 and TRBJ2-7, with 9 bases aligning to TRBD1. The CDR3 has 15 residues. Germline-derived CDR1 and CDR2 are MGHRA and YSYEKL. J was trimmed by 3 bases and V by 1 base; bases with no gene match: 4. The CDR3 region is CASSQVGTGFYEQYF. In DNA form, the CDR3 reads TGCGCCAGCAGCCAAGTCGGGACAGGGTTCTACGAGCAGTACTTC.

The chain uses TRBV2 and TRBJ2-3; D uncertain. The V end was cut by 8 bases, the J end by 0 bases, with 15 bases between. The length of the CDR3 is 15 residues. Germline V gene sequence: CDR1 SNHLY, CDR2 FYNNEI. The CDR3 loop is CASSLSRISTDTQYF. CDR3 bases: TGTGCCAGCTCACTTTCCCGGATTAGCACAGATACGCAGTATTTT. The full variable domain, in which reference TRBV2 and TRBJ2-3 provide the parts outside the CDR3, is EPEVTQTPSHQVTQMGQEVILRCVPISNHLYFYWYRQILGQKVEFLVSFYNNEISEKSEIFDDQFSVERPDGSNFTLKIRSTKLEDSAMYFCASSLSRISTDTQYFGPGTRLTVL.

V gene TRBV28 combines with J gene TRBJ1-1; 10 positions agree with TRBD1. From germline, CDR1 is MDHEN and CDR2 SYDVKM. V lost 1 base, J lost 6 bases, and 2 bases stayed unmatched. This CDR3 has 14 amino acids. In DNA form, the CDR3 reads TGTGCCAGCAGTTTATTTGGACAGGGGGCTGAAGCTTTCTTT. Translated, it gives CASSLFGQGAEAFF. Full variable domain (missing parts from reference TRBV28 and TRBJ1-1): DVKVTQSSRYLVKRTGEKVFLECVQDMDHENMFWYRQDPGLGLRLIYFSYDVKMKEKGDIPEGYSVSREKKERFSLILESASTNQTSMYLCASSLFGQGAEAFFGQGTRLTVV.